The clone carrying this T cell receptor beta chain was seen many times. This record comes from a study of early T cells in non-severe SARS-CoV-2 infection. The CDR3 length is 15 residues. Germline V gene data show CDR1 as MDHEN and CDR2 as SYDVKM. V dropped 6 bases and J dropped 0 bases, with 12 bases sitting between them. From the 5' RACE reads, TCRdb called clonotypes with MiXCR, one entry per CDR3 protein. The table records 75,000 to 90,000 distinct CDR3 sequences, 5% to 6.5% of them present only once. This chain uses TRBV28 with TRBJ2-4, with a possible D match to TRBD1 (5 bases). Sequenced: whole blood. The clonotype comes from an adult who was a healthcare worker with PCR-confirmed SARS-CoV-2 infection or an uninfected control (not recorded which). This CDR3 is CASSHRLLAKNIQYF. CDR3 bases: TGTGCCAGCAGCCACAGGTTACTAGCCAAAAACATTCAGTACTTC. The entire variable domain, with the rest obtained from reference TRBV28 and TRBJ2-4, is as follows: DVKVTQSSRYLVKRTGEKVFLECVQDMDHENMFWYRQDPGLGLRLIYFSYDVKMKEKGDIPEGYSVSREKKERFSLILESASTNQTSMYLCASSHRLLAKNIQYFGAGTRLSVL.